A single sample is the source of the 19 T cell receptor beta chains below, sequenced in a study of cytomegalovirus exposure and HLA in healthy donors (dated by TCRdb to 2017 to 2019). Libraries were made using the immunoSEQ multiplex PCR assay. For the multiplex PCR, a mixture combining 60 forward primers for TCR Vbeta segments and 13 reverse primers for TCR Jbeta segments was used. The source is immuneACCESS, and TCRdb retained only in-frame sequences with V and J called. Part of the clones is not carried over; for the studies checked, unresolved V genes explain less than half of this, and the remainder is unexplained. This sample is represented by around 230,000 clones; around 80% of them were singletons. The top ten clones comprise approximately 6.5% of the sample. Input material: PBMCs. The receptors stem from a man aged 35 to 55 in good health and CMV-seropositive.

This chain uses TRBV5-1 with TRBJ1-2, with D maybe TRBD1 (5 bases). Germline loops: CDR1 SGHRS, CDR2 YFSETQ. V shed 6 bases and J shed 2 bases, with 23 bases lying between them. The CDR3 contains 17 residues. CDR3 region: CASTRSPALSGNYGYTF. The CDR3 DNA reads as TGCGCCAGCACCCGAAGCCCGGCCCTCTCAGGGAACTATGGCTACACCTTC. The full variable domain, its missing parts supplied by reference TRBV5-1 and TRBJ1-2, is KAGVTQTPRYLIKTRGQQVTLSCSPISGHRSVSWYQQTPGQGLQFLFEYFSETQRNKGNFPGRFSGRQFSNSRSEMNVSTLELGDSALYLCASTRSPALSGNYGYTFGSGTRLTVV.

The V and J genes are TRBV7-3 and TRBJ2-7; tentative D call: TRBD1 (5 bases). Germline V gives CDR1 SGHTA, CDR2 FQGTGA. The CDR3 sequence is 14 residues long. The CDR3 region is CASSSPGRSRNIPV. The DNA of the CDR3 is TGTGCCAGCAGCTCCCCAGGGCGGTCTCGAAATATCCCCGTC.

The genes are TRBV5-1 and TRBJ2-3; possibly TRBD2 for D (5 bases). The V gene lost 4 bases and the J gene lost 2 bases, with 17 bases spanning the gap. Germline V gene lookup returns CDR1 SGHRS and CDR2 YFSETQ. The CDR3 extends over 16 amino acids. The CDR3 here is CASSPPSSLYTDTQYF. The CDR3 DNA reads TGCGCCAGCAGCCCACCCTCTAGCTTGTACACAGATACGCAGTATTTT.

This clone was detected a few times. The chain carries TRBV5-6 and TRBJ1-4; D might be TRBD1 (6 bases). The V end was cut by 0 bases, the J end by 7 bases, with 13 bases between. Germline V lookup: CDR1 SGHDT, CDR2 YYEEEE. This CDR3 contains 15 residues. The CDR3 sequence: CASSLARQAGEKLFF. The DNA for the CDR3 is TGTGCCAGCAGCTTGGCCCGACAGGCGGGTGAAAAACTGTTTTTT.

The chain links TRBV7-9 to TRBJ2-1; 16 nucleotides line up with TRBD2. Unmatched junction bases numbered 5, after V lost 6 bases and J lost 6 bases. CDR3 length: 16 amino acids. Per germline, CDR1 SEHNR and CDR2 FQNEAQ (reference sequence). In DNA form, the CDR3 reads TGTGCCAGCAGTTCGGGGACTAGCGGGAGGGGCAATGAGCAGTTCTTC. The encoded protein is CASSSGTSGRGNEQFF.

V and J are TRBV9 and TRBJ2-1; 7 nucleotides align to TRBD2. Germline CDR1 reads SGDLS; CDR2 reads YYNGEE. The CDR3 has 13 residues. V trimming: 3 bases; J trimming: 8 bases; junction bases outside the gene matches: 5. CDR3 sequence reads: CASSGDSGYEQFF. CDR3 nucleotides: TGTGCCAGCAGCGGGGATAGCGGGTATGAGCAGTTCTTC.

In this sample, this clone turned up a few times. Relative to the germline gene, one junction end is altered; a read error may explain this. The V gene is TRBV7-9, the J gene TRBJ2-1; D uncertain. CDR3 length equals 8 residues. Germline CDR1 SEHNR, CDR2 FQNEAQ (reference sequence). CDR3 in amino acids: CASSSWLF. The CDR3 DNA reads as TGTGCCAGCAGCTCGTGGCTCTTC.

This rearrangement joins TRBV11-1 to TRBJ2-1; 7 nucleotides agree with TRBD2. With V trimmed by 5 bases and J by 8 bases, 18 bases remained unmatched. The CDR3 sequence is 17 residues long. Germline CDR1 reads SGHAT; CDR2 reads FQDESV (reference sequence). Here the CDR3 reads CASSLARRLAVPDEQFF. DNA for the CDR3: TGTGCCAGCAGCCTGGCCCGTAGACTAGCCGTCCCGGATGAGCAGTTCTTC.

This sequence joins TRBV14 and TRBJ2-3; TRBD1 agrees at 7 bases. The V gene end was trimmed by 6 bases and the J gene end by 1 base; junction bases not matched to a gene: 7. CDR1 is SGHDN, CDR2 FVKESK, per germline. The CDR3 is 15 residues long. The CDR3 sequence is CASSRYRGGTDTQYF. CDR3 nucleotides: TGTGCCAGCAGTCGGTACAGGGGTGGCACAGATACGCAGTATTTT.

The chain couples TRBV29-1 to TRBJ1-2, with D perhaps TRBD1 (5 bases). This CDR3 has 14 residues. V lost 3 bases and J 7 bases, leaving 18 bases between the germline ends. Germline V gene lookup returns CDR1 SQVTM and CDR2 ANQGSEA. The CDR3 loop is CSVESEYRLVGYTF. In nucleotides, the CDR3 is TGCAGCGTTGAGTCCGAGTACAGGCTCGTTGGCTACACCTTC.

The chain links TRBV9 to TRBJ2-5; no definite D call. Germline values: CDR1 SGDLS, CDR2 YYNGEE. Trimming took off 0 bases at V and 3 bases at J, with 12 bases between the two ends. This CDR3 is 15 amino acids long. The DNA for the CDR3 is TGTGCCAGCAGCGTAGGTGTTGCGCTCGAAGAGACCCAGTACTTC. It is translated as CASSVGVALEETQYF.

The rearrangement links TRBV6-5 to TRBJ1-1, with 7 positions matching TRBD1. CDR3 length: 15 residues. Germline V gene lookup returns CDR1 MNHEY and CDR2 SVGAGI. V lost 6 bases, J lost 1 base, and 8 bases stayed unmatched. The chain's CDR3 is CASSSGGGKNTEAFF. The CDR3 bases are TGTGCCAGCAGCTCCGGAGGGGGCAAGAACACTGAAGCTTTCTTT.

This chain links TRBV19 with TRBJ1-5, with D hard to call. Trimming left V 9 bases short and J 0 bases short, with 18 bases between. Germline values: CDR1 LNHDA, CDR2 SQIVND (reference sequence). This CDR3 has 16 amino acids. CDR3 bases: TGTGCCAGCACCAGCGGAGTGAAGGGTAGCAATCAGCCCCAGCATTTT. Translating it yields CASTSGVKGSNQPQHF.

CDR3 DNA sequence: TGTGCCAGCTCACCGGGACAGTTCGTCGATGAGACCCAGTACTTC. Protein product: CASSPGQFVDETQYF. The J gene is TRBJ2-5, the V gene TRBV18; 7 positions agree with TRBD1. Unmatched junction bases numbered 9, after V lost 3 bases and J lost 5 bases. The CDR3 loop spans 15 amino acids. Germline CDR1 is KGHSH and CDR2 is LQKENI.

CDR3 region: CSVGTGLRTGELFF. Written as DNA, the CDR3 is TGCAGCGTTGGGACAGGGTTGAGGACCGGGGAGCTGTTTTTT. J is TRBJ2-2 and V is TRBV29-1; 8 positions match TRBD1. Germline trimming cut 4 bases from V and 5 bases from J; bases unmatched to any gene: 6. This CDR3 region has 14 residues. Germline CDR1 and CDR2: SQVTM and ANQGSEA.

The V gene is TRBV29-1, the J gene TRBJ1-1, with D possibly matching TRBD1 (5 bases). V was trimmed by 8 bases and J by 1 base, leaving 14 bases between them. The CDR3 length is 13 residues. Germline lookup yields CDR1 SQVTM and CDR2 ANQGSEA. The CDR3 sequence: CSFGHPPNTEAFF. DNA for the CDR3: TGCAGCTTCGGACACCCTCCGAACACTGAAGCTTTCTTT.

This clone was detected only a few times. The CDR3 sequence is CASSLEPDSPYEQYF. DNA of the CDR3: TGTGCCAGCAGCTTAGAGCCCGACTCCCCCTACGAGCAGTACTTC. The chain recombines TRBV7-6 with TRBJ2-7; the D is unclear. The V gene's germline CDR1 is SGHVS and CDR2 FNYEAQ. The CDR3 extends over 15 amino acids. V was trimmed by 1 base and J by 2 bases, leaving 12 bases between them. Based on the CDR3 plus reference TRBV7-6 and TRBJ2-7, the full variable domain is GAGVSQSPRYKVTKRGQDVALRCDPISGHVSLYWYRQALGQGPEFLTYFNYEAQQDKSGLPNDRFSAERPEGSISTLTIQRTEQRDSAMYRCASSLEPDSPYEQYFGPGTRLTVT.

This rearrangement joins TRBV28 to TRBJ1-2, with 9 bases lining up with TRBD1. Germline V gives CDR1 MDHEN, CDR2 SYDVKM. The V gene end was trimmed by 6 bases and the J gene end by 1 base; junction bases not matched to a gene: 9. There are 16 residues in the CDR3. CDR3 sequence: CASSKARTGVNYGYTF. CDR3 coding DNA: TGTGCCAGCAGCAAAGCAAGGACAGGGGTTAACTATGGCTACACCTTC.

This chain connects TRBV18 to TRBJ2-6, with D possibly matching TRBD1 (5 bases). Germline V gene sequence: CDR1 KGHSH, CDR2 LQKENI. The V gene lost 6 bases and the J gene lost 2 bases, with 11 bases spanning the gap. The CDR3 length is 15 residues. The CDR3 nucleotides are TGTGCCAGCTCCACCACAGGAACTGGGGCCAACGTCCTGACTTTC. Its protein product is CASSTTGTGANVLTF.